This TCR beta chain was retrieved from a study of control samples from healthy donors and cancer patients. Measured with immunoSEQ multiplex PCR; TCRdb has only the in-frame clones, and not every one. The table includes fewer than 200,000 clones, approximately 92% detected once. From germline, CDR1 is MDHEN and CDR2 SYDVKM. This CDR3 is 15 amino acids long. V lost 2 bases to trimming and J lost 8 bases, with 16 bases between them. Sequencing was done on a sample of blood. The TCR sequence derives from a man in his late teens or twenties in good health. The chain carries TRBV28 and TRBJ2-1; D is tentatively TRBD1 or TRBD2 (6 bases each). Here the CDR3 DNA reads TGTGCCAGCAGTTTAACTAACCCCGGGGGCTATGAGCAGTTCTTC. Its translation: CASSLTNPGGYEQFF.